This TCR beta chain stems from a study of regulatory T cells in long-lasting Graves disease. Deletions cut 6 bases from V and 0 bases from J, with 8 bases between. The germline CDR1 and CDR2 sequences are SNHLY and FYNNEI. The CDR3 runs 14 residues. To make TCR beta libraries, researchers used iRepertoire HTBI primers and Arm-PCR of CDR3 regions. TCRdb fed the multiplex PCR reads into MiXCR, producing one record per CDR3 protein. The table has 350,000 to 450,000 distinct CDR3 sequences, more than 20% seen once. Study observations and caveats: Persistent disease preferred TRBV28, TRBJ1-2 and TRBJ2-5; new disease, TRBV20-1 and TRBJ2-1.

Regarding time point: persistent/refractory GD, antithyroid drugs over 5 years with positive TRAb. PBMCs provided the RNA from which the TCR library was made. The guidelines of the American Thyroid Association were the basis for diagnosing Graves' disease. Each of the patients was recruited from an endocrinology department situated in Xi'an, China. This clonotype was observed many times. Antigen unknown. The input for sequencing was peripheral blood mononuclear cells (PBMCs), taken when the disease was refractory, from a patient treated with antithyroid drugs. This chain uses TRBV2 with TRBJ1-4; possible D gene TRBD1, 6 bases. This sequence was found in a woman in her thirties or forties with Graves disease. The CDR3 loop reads CASRRQATNEKLFF. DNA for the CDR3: TGTGCCAGCAGACGACAGGCAACTAATGAAAAACTGTTTTTT.